The 10 T cell receptor beta chains listed next were all sequenced from one sample in a study of T cell responses to AZD1222 COVID-19 vaccine. Here immunoSEQ multiplex PCR was the method, and the copy in TCRdb shows in-frame clones only, minus some. The sample holds over 140,000 clones, approximately 92% seen once. This specimen was peripheral blood, taken 28 days after the second AZD1222 dose. These TCRs come from an adult who received the AZD1222 COVID-19 vaccine.

The chain uses TRBV6-6 and TRBJ2-7; D assignment may be TRBD1 or TRBD2 (5 bases each). Germline V gene data show CDR1 as MNHNY and CDR2 as SVGAGI (reference sequence). V was shortened by 6 bases and J by 2 bases, with 11 bases between the two germline ends. This CDR3 spans 13 amino acids. CDR3 coding DNA: TGTGCCAGCAGCCGGGACGGAGCCTACGAGCAGTACTTC. Protein sequence: CASSRDGAYEQYF.

The rearrangement joins TRBV10-3 to TRBJ1-1, with TRBD1 as a possible D gene (5 bases). In germline, CDR1 is ENHRY, CDR2 SYGVKD. This CDR3 is built from 13 residues. Trimming removed 8 bases from V and 1 base from J, with 11 bases in between. The CDR3 sequence is CAILGTANTEAFF. DNA of the CDR3: TGTGCCATCCTCGGGACCGCGAACACTGAAGCTTTCTTT.

The rearrangement uses TRBV4-3 and TRBJ2-1; D unresolved. Germline V CDR1 and CDR2: LGHNA, YSLEER. V dropped 0 bases and J dropped 7 bases, with 7 bases sitting between them. CDR3 length equals 13 residues. The CDR3 sequence: CASSQESTNEQFF. CDR3 bases: TGCGCCAGCAGCCAAGAAAGTACGAATGAGCAGTTCTTC.

The chain combines TRBV18 with TRBJ1-2; D remains ambiguous. The CDR3 covers 13 residues. Germline V gene lookup returns CDR1 KGHSH and CDR2 LQKENI. The V gene lost 4 bases and the J gene lost 2 bases, with 8 bases spanning the gap. The CDR3 bases are TGTGCCAGCTCACAGTACGAGAACTATGGCTACACCTTC. Translation: CASSQYENYGYTF.

The V and J genes are TRBV6-1 and TRBJ1-3; D not resolved. CDR3 length equals 15 residues. V was cut by 2 bases and J by 6 bases, with 14 bases left in between. Germline values: CDR1 MNHNS, CDR2 SASEGT. This chain's CDR3 is CASSELRVSENTIYF. In DNA, the CDR3 is TGTGCCAGCAGTGAATTAAGGGTGTCGGAAAACACCATATATTTT.

On this clone itself: Other nucleotide sequences from this sample produce the same CDR3. The CDR3 region has the DNA TGTGCCAGCAGTTTCCCAGGGGGCAACACTGAAGCTTTCTTT. Translated: CASSFPGGNTEAFF. The chain is built from TRBV28 and TRBJ1-1, with 8 bases fitting TRBD1. The CDR3 spans 14 residues. V was clipped by 3 bases and J by 2 bases; unmatched bases: 2. Germline CDR1 and CDR2: MDHEN and SYDVKM.

The CDR3 spells CASSYSSQSQPQHF. The DNA for the CDR3 is TGTGCCAGCAGTTACTCCTCCCAGAGTCAGCCCCAGCATTTT. This rearrangement joins TRBV6-5 to TRBJ1-5; no clear D. Looked up from germline, CDR1 is MNHEY and CDR2 is SVGAGI. Deletions cut 0 bases from V and 6 bases from J, with 9 bases between. This CDR3 comprises 14 residues.

The CDR3 loop reads CASRSQGWDRGFHEQFF. DNA of the CDR3: TGTGCCAGCAGGTCTCAGGGCTGGGACAGGGGTTTTCATGAGCAGTTCTTC. This sequence joins TRBV28 and TRBJ2-1; 10 bases are shared with TRBD1. Per germline, CDR1 MDHEN and CDR2 SYDVKM. The J segment lost 8 bases and the V segment lost 6 bases, leaving 16 bases of the junction unmatched. There are 17 residues in the CDR3.

CDR3 amino acids: CASSLHQETQYF. The CDR3 coding sequence is TGTGCCAGCAGTCTACACCAAGAGACCCAGTACTTC. The chain joins TRBV12-3 or TRBV12-4 to TRBJ2-5; no firm D call. The V end was cut by 5 bases, the J end by 0 bases, with 4 bases between. This CDR3 has 12 residues.

The CDR3 DNA sequence: TGTGCCTCAACAATTGGACACCAAGAGACCCAGTACTTC. Amino acids: CASTIGHQETQYF. The V gene is TRBV30, the J gene TRBJ2-5; D not resolved. Trimming shortened V by 7 bases and J by 0 bases, and 12 bases separated the two germline ends. The CDR3 is 13 residues long. From germline, CDR1 is GTSNPN and CDR2 SVGIG (reference sequence).